A selection of T cell receptor beta chains follows, all from one sample in a study of shared clonotypes between healthy human individuals. Method: immunoSEQ multiplex PCR; TCRdb's copy keeps in-frame clones and lacks some. The table lists around 1,100,000 clones, approximately 80% of them singletons. The sample consisted of memory CD4+ T cells from PBMCs. The receptors were gathered from a man between 18 and 35 years old in good health. Some clones in this sample may be carry-over from other donors' samples. CDR3s include the opening cysteine and the closing phenylalanine or tryptophan. D genes are given only for firm matches. Rows may omit the clone size; those that give it use once, few, many or a size class.

V	D	size	J	CDR3	DNA
TRBV5-1	.	many	TRBJ2-3	CASSLVAGHTDTQYF	TGCGCCAGCAGCTTGGTGGCAGGGCATACAGATACGCAGTATTTT
TRBV7-3	.	.	TRBJ2-6	CASSPRPGGANVLTF	TGTGCCAGCAGCCCGCGCCCTGGTGGGGCCAACGTCCTGACTTTC
TRBV5-1	TRBD1	.	TRBJ2-3	CASSLGQGGDTQYF	TGCGCCAGCAGCTTAGGACAGGGCGGAGATACGCAGTATTTT
TRBV28	TRBD2	.	TRBJ2-2	CASTGGSDTGELFF	TGTGCCAGCACGGGGGGATCGGACACCGGGGAGCTGTTTTTT
TRBV30	.	.	TRBJ1-1	CAWSPPGANSMNTEAFF	TGTGCCTGGAGTCCCCCAGGGGCCAACTCCATGAACACTGAAGCTTTCTTT
TRBV25-1	.	.	TRBJ2-7	CASSILSPYSYEQYF	TGTGCCAGCAGTATCCTAAGCCCTTACTCCTACGAGCAGTACTTC
TRBV2	TRBD1	.	TRBJ2-1	CASSDSGGRYNEQFF	TGTGCCAGCAGTGACTCAGGGGGACGCTACAATGAGCAGTTCTTC
TRBV18	.	once	TRBJ1-2	CASSPKPGGLGYTF	TGTGCCAGCTCTCCTAAACCCGGCGGCCTTGGCTACACCTTC
TRBV4-1	TRBD1	.	TRBJ1-5	CASSQGTGYGNQPQHF	TGCGCCAGCAGCCAAGGGACAGGGTATGGCAATCAGCCCCAGCATTTT
TRBV18	.	.	TRBJ2-1	CASSPSRGNEQFF	TGTGCCAGCTCACCATCCAGGGGTAATGAGCAGTTCTTC
TRBV7-9	.	few	TRBJ2-2	CASSSRPSTGELFF	TGTGCCAGCAGCTCCCGCCCTTCCACCGGGGAGCTGTTTTTT
TRBV28	TRBD2	.	TRBJ2-7	CASSTSGARSSYEQYF	TGTGCCAGCAGCACTAGCGGGGCGAGGAGCTCCTACGAGCAGTACTTC
TRBV29-1	.	.	TRBJ2-3	CSVEEMGGTDTQYF	TGCAGCGTTGAAGAGATGGGGGGCACAGATACGCAGTATTTT
TRBV15	.	.	TRBJ2-7	CATSLDASSYEQYF	TGTGCCACCAGCCTGGACGCGTCTTCTTACGAGCAGTACTTC